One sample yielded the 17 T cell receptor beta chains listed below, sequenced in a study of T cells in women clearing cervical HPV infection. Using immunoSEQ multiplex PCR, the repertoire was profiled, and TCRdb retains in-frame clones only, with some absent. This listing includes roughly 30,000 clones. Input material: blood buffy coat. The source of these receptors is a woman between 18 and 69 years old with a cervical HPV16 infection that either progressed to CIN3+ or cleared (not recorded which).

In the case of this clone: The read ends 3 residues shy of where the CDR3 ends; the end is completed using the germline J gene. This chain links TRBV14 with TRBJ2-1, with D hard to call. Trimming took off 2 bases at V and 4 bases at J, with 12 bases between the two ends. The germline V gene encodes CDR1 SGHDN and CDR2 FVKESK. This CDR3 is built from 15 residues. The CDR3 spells CASSQSMPGYNEQFF. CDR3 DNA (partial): TGTGCCAGCAGCCAATCGATGCCCGGGTACAATGAG.

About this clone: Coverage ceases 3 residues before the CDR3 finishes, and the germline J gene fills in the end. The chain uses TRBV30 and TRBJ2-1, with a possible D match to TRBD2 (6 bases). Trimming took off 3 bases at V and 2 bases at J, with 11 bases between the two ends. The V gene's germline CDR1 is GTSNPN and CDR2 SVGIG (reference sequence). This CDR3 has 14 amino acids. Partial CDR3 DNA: TGTGCCTGGAGAGGGTGGGGGGCCTACAATGAG. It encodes CAWRGWGAYNE. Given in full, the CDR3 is CAWRGWGAYNEQFF.

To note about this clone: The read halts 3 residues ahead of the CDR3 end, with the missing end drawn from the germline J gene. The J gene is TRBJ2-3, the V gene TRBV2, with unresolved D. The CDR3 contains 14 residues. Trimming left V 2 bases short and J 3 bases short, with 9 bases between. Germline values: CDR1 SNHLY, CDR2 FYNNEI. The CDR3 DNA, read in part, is TGTGCCAGCAGTGAAATGCTCAGTACAGATACG. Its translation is CASSEMLSTDT. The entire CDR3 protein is CASSEMLSTDTQYF.

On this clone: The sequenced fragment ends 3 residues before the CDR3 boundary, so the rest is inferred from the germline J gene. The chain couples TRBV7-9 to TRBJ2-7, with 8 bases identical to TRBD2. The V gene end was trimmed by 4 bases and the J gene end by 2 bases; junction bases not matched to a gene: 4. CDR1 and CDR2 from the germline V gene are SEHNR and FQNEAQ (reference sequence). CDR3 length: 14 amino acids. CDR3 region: CASSSLAATYEQYF. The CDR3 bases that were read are TGTGCCAGCAGCTCACTAGCGGCAACCTACGAG.

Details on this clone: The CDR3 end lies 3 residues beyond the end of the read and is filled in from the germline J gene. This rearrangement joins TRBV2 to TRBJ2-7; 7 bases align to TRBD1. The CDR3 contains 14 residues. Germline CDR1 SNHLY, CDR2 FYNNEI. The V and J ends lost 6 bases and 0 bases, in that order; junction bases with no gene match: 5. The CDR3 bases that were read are TGTGCCAGCAGGTTCAGGGGGAGCTCCTACGAG. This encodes CASRFRGSSYE. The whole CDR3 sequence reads CASRFRGSSYEQYF. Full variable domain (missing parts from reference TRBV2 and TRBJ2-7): EPEVTQTPSHQVTQMGQEVILRCVPISNHLYFYWYRQILGQKVEFLVSFYNNEISEKSEIFDDQFSVERPDGSNFTLKIRSTKLEDSAMYFCASRFRGSSYEQYFGPGTRLTVT.

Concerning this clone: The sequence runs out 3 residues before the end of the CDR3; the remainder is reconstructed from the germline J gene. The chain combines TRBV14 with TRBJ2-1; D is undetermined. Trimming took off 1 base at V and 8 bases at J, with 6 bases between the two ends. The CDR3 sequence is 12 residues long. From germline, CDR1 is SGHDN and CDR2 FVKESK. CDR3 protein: CASSQAFHEQFF. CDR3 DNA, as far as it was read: TGTGCCAGCAGCCAAGCATTCCATGAG.

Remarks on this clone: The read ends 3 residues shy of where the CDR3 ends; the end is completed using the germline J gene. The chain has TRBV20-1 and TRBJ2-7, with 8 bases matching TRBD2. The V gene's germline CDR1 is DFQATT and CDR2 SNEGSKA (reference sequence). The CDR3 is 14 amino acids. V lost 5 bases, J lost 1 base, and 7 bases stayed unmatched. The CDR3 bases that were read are TGCAGTGCTGGGGTGGTAGCGGGGTCCTACGAG. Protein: CSAGVVAGSYE. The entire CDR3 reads CSAGVVAGSYEQYF.

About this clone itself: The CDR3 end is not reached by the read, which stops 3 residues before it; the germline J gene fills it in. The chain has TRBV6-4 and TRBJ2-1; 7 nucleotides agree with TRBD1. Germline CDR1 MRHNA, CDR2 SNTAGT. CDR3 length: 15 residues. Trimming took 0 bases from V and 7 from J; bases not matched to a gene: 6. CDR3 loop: CASSDSRQGKNEQFF. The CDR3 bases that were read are TGTGCCAGCAGTGACTCCAGACAGGGTAAGAATGAG.

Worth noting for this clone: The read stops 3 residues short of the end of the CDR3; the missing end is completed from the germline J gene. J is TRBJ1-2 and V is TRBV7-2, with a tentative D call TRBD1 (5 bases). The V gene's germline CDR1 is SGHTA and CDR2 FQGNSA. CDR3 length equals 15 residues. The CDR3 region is CASSRTSRSTDTYTF. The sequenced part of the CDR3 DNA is TGTGCCAGCAGCCGGACATCTCGATCCACAGATACC. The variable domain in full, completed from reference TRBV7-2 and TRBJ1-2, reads GAGVSQSPSNKVTEKGKDVELRCDPISGHTALYWYRQSLGQGLEFLIYFQGNSAPDKSGLPSDRFSAERTGGSVSTLTIQRTQQEDSAVYLCASSRTSRSTDTYTFGSGTRLTVV.

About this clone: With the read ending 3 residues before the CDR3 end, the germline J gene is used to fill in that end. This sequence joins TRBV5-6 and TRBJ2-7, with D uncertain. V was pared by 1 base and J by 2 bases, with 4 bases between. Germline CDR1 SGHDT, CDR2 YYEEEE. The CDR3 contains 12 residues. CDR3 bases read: TGTGCCAGCAGCTTGACAGCCTACGAG. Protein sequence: CASSLTAYE. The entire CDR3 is CASSLTAYEQYF.

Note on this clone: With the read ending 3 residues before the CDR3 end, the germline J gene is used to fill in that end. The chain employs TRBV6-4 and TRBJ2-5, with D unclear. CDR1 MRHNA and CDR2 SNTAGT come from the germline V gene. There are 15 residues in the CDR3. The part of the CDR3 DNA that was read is TGTGCCAGCAGTGACTCGCCGGCTGCTACAGATACC. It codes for CASSDSPAATDT. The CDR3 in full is CASSDSPAATDTQYF.

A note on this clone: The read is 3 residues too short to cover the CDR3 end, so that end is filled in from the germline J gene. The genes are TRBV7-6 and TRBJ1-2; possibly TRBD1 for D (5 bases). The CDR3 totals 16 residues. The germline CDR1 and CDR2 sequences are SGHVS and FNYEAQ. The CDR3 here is CASSFVVAGRSDTYTF. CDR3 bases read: TGTGCCAGCAGCTTCGTGGTAGCGGGACGTTCAGATACC.

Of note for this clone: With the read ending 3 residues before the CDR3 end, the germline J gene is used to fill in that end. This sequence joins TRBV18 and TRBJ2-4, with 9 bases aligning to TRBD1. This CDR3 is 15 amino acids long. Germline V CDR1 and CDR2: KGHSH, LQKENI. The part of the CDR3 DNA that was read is TGTGCCAGCTCACCACCGGGGGGACAGGGTCGCGGT. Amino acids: CASSPPGGQGRG. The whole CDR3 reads CASSPPGGQGRGQYF.

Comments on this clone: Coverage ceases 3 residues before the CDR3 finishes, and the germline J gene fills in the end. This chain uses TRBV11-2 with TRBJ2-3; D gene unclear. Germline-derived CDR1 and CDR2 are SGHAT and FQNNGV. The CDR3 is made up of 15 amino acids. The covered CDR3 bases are TGTGCCAGCAGCTTAGATCACCGGTCCGCGGAGACG. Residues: CASSLDHRSAET. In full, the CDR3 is CASSLDHRSAETQYF.

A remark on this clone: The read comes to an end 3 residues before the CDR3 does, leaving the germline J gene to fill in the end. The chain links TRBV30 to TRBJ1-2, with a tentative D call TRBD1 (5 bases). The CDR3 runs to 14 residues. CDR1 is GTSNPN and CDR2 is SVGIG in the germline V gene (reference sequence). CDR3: CAWSKGTSVSDYTF. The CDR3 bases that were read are TGTGCCTGGAGCAAAGGGACTAGCGTCAGTGAC. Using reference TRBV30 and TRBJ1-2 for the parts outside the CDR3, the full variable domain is SQTIHQWPATLVQPVGSPLSLECTVEGTSNPNLYWYRQAAGRGLQLLFYSVGIGQISSEVPQNLSASRPQDRQFILSSKKLLLSDSGFYLCAWSKGTSVSDYTFGSGTRLTVV.

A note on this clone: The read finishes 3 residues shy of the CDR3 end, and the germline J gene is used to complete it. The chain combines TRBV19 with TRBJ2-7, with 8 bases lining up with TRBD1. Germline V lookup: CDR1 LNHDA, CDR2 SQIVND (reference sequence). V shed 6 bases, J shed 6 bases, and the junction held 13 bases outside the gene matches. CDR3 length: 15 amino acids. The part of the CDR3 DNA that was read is TGTGCCAGTAGCCCCGACAGGGGAGATACGGGCGAG. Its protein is CASSPDRGDTGE. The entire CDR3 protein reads CASSPDRGDTGEQYF.

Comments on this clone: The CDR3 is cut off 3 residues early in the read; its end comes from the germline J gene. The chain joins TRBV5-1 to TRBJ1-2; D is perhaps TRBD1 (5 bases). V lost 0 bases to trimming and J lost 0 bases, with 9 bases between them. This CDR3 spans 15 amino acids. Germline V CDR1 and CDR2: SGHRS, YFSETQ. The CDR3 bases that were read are TGCGCCAGCAGCTTGGGACAGACTCCTAACTATGGC. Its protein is CASSLGQTPNYG. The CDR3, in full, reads CASSLGQTPNYGYTF. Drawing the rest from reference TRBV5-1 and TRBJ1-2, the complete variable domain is KAGVTQTPRYLIKTRGQQVTLSCSPISGHRSVSWYQQTPGQGLQFLFEYFSETQRNKGNFPGRFSGRQFSNSRSEMNVSTLELGDSALYLCASSLGQTPNYGYTFGSGTRLTVV.